The source of this TCR beta chain is a study of T cell changes during pregnancy in multiple sclerosis. Clones were read by immunoSEQ multiplex PCR, and TCRdb kept only the in-frame ones, dropping some. The table lists over 85,000 clones, roughly 91% of them singletons. The V gene lost 3 bases and the J gene lost 5 bases, with 4 bases spanning the gap. The germline CDR1 and CDR2 sequences are MNHEY and SVGAGI. This CDR3 spans 11 amino acids. The receptor was isolated from a female donor in good health, enrolled as a control in a pregnancy study. The input for sequencing was peripheral blood, taken after pregnancy. The V call is TRBV6-5, the J call TRBJ2-5; D is unresolved. The CDR3 reads CASSYGETQYF. The CDR3 bases are TGTGCCAGCAGTTATGGCGAGACCCAGTACTTC.